Below, 3 T cell receptor beta chains from the same sample are listed, as sequenced in a study of cytomegalovirus exposure and HLA in healthy donors. The PCR was carried out with 60 Vbeta primers and 13 Jbeta primers. The data were produced by immunoSEQ multiplex PCR, yet TCRdb's version contains in-frame clones alone and is incomplete. The repertoire has 95,000 to 150,000 clones, around 80% of them found once; the top ten carry under 2.5%. The sequencing sample was made of PBMCs. Receptor source: a man aged 25 to 45 in good health and CMV-seronegative.

This clone showed up just a few times. The V call is TRBV6-1, the J call TRBJ1-4; perhaps TRBD1 as D (5 bases). This CDR3 is 16 amino acids long. V lost 1 base to trimming and J lost 7 bases, with 16 bases between them. Germline assignment: CDR1 MNHNS and CDR2 SASEGT. The CDR3 DNA is TGTGCCAGCAGTGAAGTTCCGGGGGTTATCGGTGAAAAACTGTTTTTT. This gives the protein CASSEVPGVIGEKLFF.

V is TRBV7-2 and J is TRBJ2-5, with a weak D call TRBD1 (7 bases). The germline CDR1 and CDR2 sequences are SGHTA and FQGNSA. CDR3 length: 15 amino acids. Trimming took 2 bases from V and 5 from J, leaving 15 bases between them. The CDR3 is CASSLSGRGEETQYF. For the CDR3, the DNA is TGTGCCAGCAGCTTATCGGGCAGGGGGGAGGAGACCCAGTACTTC. Combining the CDR3 with reference TRBV7-2 and TRBJ2-5 gives the whole variable domain GAGVSQSPSNKVTEKGKDVELRCDPISGHTALYWYRQSLGQGLEFLIYFQGNSAPDKSGLPSDRFSAERTGGSVSTLTIQRTQQEDSAVYLCASSLSGRGEETQYFGPGTRLLVL.

The chain joins TRBV27 to TRBJ2-1, with TRBD2 matching 7 bases. Trimming removed 5 bases from V and 4 bases from J; junction bases left unmatched: 8. CDR3 length: 15 amino acids. The germline CDR1 and CDR2 sequences are MNHEY and SMNVEV (reference sequence). The CDR3: CASSALGRGYNEQFF. In DNA, the CDR3 is TGTGCCAGCAGTGCCCTAGGGAGGGGTTACAATGAGCAGTTCTTC.